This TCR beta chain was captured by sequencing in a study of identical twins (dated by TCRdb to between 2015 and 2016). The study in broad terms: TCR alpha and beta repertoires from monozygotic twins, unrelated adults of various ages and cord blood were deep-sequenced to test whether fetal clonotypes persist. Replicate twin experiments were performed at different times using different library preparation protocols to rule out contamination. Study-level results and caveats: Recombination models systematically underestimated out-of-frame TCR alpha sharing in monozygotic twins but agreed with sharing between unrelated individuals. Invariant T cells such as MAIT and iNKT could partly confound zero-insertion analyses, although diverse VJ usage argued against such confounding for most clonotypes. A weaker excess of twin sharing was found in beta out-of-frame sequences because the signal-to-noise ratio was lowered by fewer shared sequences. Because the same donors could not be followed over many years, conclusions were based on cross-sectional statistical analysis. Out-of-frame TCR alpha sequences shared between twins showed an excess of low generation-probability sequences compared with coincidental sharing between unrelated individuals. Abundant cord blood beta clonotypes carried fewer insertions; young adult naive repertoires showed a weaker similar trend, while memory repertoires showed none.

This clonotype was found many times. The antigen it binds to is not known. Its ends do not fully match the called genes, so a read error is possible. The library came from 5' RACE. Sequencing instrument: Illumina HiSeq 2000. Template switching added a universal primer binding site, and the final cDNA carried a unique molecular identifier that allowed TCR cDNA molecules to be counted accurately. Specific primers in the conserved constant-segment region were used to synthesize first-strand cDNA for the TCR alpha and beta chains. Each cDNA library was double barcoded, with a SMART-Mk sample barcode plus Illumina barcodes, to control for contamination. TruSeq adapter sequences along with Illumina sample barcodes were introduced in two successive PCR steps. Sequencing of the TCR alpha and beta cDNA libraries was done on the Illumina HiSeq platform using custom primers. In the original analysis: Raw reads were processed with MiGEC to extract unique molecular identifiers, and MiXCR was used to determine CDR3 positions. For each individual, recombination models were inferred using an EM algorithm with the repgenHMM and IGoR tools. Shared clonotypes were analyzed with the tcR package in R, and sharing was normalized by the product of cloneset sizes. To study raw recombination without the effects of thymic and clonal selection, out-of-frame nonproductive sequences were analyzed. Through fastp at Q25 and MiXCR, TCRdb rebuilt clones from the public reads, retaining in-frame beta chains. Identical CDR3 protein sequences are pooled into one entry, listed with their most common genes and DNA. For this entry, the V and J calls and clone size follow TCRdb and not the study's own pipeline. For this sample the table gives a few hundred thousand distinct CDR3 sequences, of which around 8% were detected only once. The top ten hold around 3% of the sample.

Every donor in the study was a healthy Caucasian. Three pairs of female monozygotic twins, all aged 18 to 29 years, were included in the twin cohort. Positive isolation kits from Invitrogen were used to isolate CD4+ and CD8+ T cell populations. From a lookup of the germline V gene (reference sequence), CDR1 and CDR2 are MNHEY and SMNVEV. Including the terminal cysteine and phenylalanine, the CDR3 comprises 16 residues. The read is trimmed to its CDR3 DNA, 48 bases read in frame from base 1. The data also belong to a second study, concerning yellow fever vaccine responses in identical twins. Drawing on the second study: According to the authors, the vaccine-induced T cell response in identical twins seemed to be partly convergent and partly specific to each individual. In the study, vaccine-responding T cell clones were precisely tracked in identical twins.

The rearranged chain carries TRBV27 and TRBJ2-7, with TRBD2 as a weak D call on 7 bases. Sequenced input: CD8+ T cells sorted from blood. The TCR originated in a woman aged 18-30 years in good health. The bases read TGTGCCAGCAGTCTATCGGGCGGGGGCCCCTCCTACGAGCAGTACTTC. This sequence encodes CASSLSGGGPSYEQYF.